Listed below are T cell receptor beta chains from one sample, sequenced in a study of PD-1 blockade in classical Hodgkin lymphoma. Assay used: immunoSEQ multiplex PCR; TCRdb lists only in-frame clones, some missing. Among 100,000 to 130,000 clones listed, nearly 90% were seen once. Sequenced material: peripheral blood mononuclear cells (PBMCs), taken before the second cycle of nivolumab. These receptors all come from a human donor with classical Hodgkin lymphoma. Each CDR3 is given with its conserved first and last residue. Each record gives: CDR3 length, clone size, D gene, J gene, V gene, CDR3 DNA, CDR3 protein. D genes are given only for firm matches. The listing skips clone size in some rows; elsewhere it reads once, few, many or a size class.

length: 13
size: -
D: -
J: TRBJ2-1
V: TRBV2
DNA: TGTGCCGCCAGTCGGCAGGGTGTGCATGAGCAGTTCTTC
CDR3: CAASRQGVHEQFF

length: 13
size: -
D: -
J: TRBJ2-7
V: TRBV5-4
DNA: TGTGCCAGCAGCTTGGCCGGTTCCTACGAGCAGTACTTC
CDR3: CASSLAGSYEQYF

length: 16
size: -
D: TRBD1
J: TRBJ2-7
V: TRBV15
DNA: TGTGCCACCAGCAGAGTAACCGGGACAGGGAGGGACGAGCAGTACTTC
CDR3: CATSRVTGTGRDEQYF

length: 13
size: -
D: -
J: TRBJ1-2
V: TRBV5-1
DNA: TGCGCCAGCAGCCCCGGGACATCCTATGGCTACACCTTC
CDR3: CASSPGTSYGYTF

length: 14
size: -
D: TRBD1
J: TRBJ2-7
V: TRBV7-9
DNA: TGTGCCAGCAGCTCTGCAGGGGGCGACCACGAGCAGTACTTC
CDR3: CASSSAGGDHEQYF

length: 15
size: -
D: -
J: TRBJ2-7
V: TRBV7-9
DNA: TGTGCCAGCAGCTTATACCCAGCAGGGGCCTACGAGCAGTACTTC
CDR3: CASSLYPAGAYEQYF

length: 15
size: -
D: TRBD2
J: TRBJ2-7
V: TRBV4-1
DNA: TGCGCCAGCAGCCAAATGACTAGCGGAAGCTACGAGCAGTACTTC
CDR3: CASSQMTSGSYEQYF

length: 15
size: -
D: -
J: TRBJ1-4
V: TRBV28
DNA: TGTGCCAGCAGGGCGGGCGGGGGGCTTCCCGAAAAACTGTTTTTT
CDR3: CASRAGGGLPEKLFF

length: 14
size: -
D: -
J: TRBJ1-3
V: TRBV2
DNA: TGTGCCAGCAGTGTGGAGGGAACTGGAAACACCATATATTTT
CDR3: CASSVEGTGNTIYF

length: 14
size: -
D: -
J: TRBJ2-7
V: TRBV6-1
DNA: TGTGCCAGCAGTGTGACGGGAGACTTCTACGAGCAGTACTTC
CDR3: CASSVTGDFYEQYF

length: 16
size: -
D: TRBD2
J: TRBJ2-7
V: TRBV19
DNA: TGTGCCAGTAGTTTGGGACTAGCGGGCAGCTCCTACGAGCAGTACTTC
CDR3: CASSLGLAGSSYEQYF

length: 16
size: -
D: TRBD2
J: TRBJ2-1
V: TRBV28
DNA: TGTGCCAGCAGTTTAGGAGCGGGAGGCGCCTACAATGAGCAGTTCTTC
CDR3: CASSLGAGGAYNEQFF

length: 16
size: -
D: -
J: TRBJ1-2
V: TRBV7-2
DNA: TGTGCCAGCAGCTTAGTGCAGGGTTCGGCTAACTATGGCTACACCTTC
CDR3: CASSLVQGSANYGYTF

length: 8
size: -
D: -
J: TRBJ2-7
V: TRBV20-1
DNA: TGCAGTGCATACGAGCAGTACTTC
CDR3: CSAYEQYF

length: 14
size: -
D: -
J: TRBJ1-1
V: TRBV5-1
DNA: TGCGCCAGCAGCTTGGGGGGTTGGGACACTGAAGCTTTCTTT
CDR3: CASSLGGWDTEAFF

length: 15
size: -
D: -
J: TRBJ2-6
V: TRBV6-5
DNA: TGTGCCAGCAGTTGGGCGGGGAGCGGGGCCAACGTCCTGACTTTC
CDR3: CASSWAGSGANVLTF

length: 17
size: -
D: TRBD2
J: TRBJ2-3
V: TRBV7-9
DNA: TGTGCCAGCAGCTTAGGAAGAGCGGGGGCACGCACAGATACGCAGTATTTT
CDR3: CASSLGRAGARTDTQYF

length: 14
size: -
D: -
J: TRBJ1-2
V: TRBV6-5
DNA: TGTGCCAGCAGTTACTCCAGGGGCAACTATGGCTACACCTTC
CDR3: CASSYSRGNYGYTF

length: 13
size: few
D: -
J: TRBJ1-1
V: TRBV10-3
DNA: TGTGCCATCAGCCGGGACGGGAACACTGAAGCTTTCTTT
CDR3: CAISRDGNTEAFF

length: 16
size: -
D: -
J: TRBJ2-5
V: TRBV21-1
DNA: TGTGCCAGCAGCAATAATTGGGACAACGAACAAGAGACCCAGTACTTC
CDR3: CASSNNWDNEQETQYF

length: 13
size: -
D: TRBD1
J: TRBJ2-7
V: TRBV28
DNA: TGTGCCAGCCGGGGGACAGGACCATTCAAGCAGTACTTC
CDR3: CASRGTGPFKQYF

length: 14
size: -
D: -
J: TRBJ2-7
V: TRBV10-3
DNA: TGTGCCATCAGTGATTTAGCGCCACCCTACGAGCAGTACTTC
CDR3: CAISDLAPPYEQYF

length: 15
size: few
D: -
J: TRBJ1-2
V: TRBV4-1
DNA: TGCGCCAGCAGCCAAGAGTTAGGACGGAACTATGGCTACACCTTC
CDR3: CASSQELGRNYGYTF

length: 18
size: -
D: TRBD2
J: TRBJ2-5
V: TRBV30
DNA: TGTGCCTGGAGTGAGACCCCAGACTGGGGGGGAGAGGGGGAGACCCAGTACTTC
CDR3: CAWSETPDWGGEGETQYF

length: 15
size: -
D: -
J: TRBJ2-3
V: TRBV11-3
DNA: TGTGCCAGCAGCTTATGTGGGTATAACACAGATACGCAGTATTTT
CDR3: CASSLCGYNTDTQYF

length: 14
size: -
D: -
J: TRBJ1-2
V: TRBV28
DNA: TGTGCCAGCACCGAAGTACAGGCCCTCTATGGCTACACCTTC
CDR3: CASTEVQALYGYTF

length: 13
size: few
D: -
J: TRBJ1-2
V: TRBV30
DNA: TGTGCCTGGAGTGGACTCGGGGCGTATGGCTACACCTTC
CDR3: CAWSGLGAYGYTF

length: 15
size: -
D: TRBD2
J: TRBJ2-7
V: TRBV4-3
DNA: TGCGCCAGCAGCCAACGACTAGCGGGAGAACAGGAGCAGTACTTC
CDR3: CASSQRLAGEQEQYF

length: 16
size: -
D: TRBD1
J: TRBJ1-1
V: TRBV9
DNA: TGTGCCAGCAGCGCCGGCCGGACAGGGGGCGATACTGAAGCTTTCTTT
CDR3: CASSAGRTGGDTEAFF

length: 14
size: -
D: TRBD1
J: TRBJ2-7
V: TRBV28
DNA: TGTGCCAGCAGCCGCCCGGGACAGTCCTACGAGCAGTACTTC
CDR3: CASSRPGQSYEQYF

length: 15
size: -
D: -
J: TRBJ2-7
V: TRBV18
DNA: TGTGCCAGCTCACCTTATTCGAGCAACAACTACGAGCAGTACTTC
CDR3: CASSPYSSNNYEQYF

length: 16
size: -
D: -
J: TRBJ1-4
V: TRBV6-5
DNA: TGTGCCAGCAGTTACTCGTGGCGACAGAGAAATGAAAAACTGTTTTTT
CDR3: CASSYSWRQRNEKLFF

length: 15
size: -
D: -
J: TRBJ2-1
V: TRBV7-9
DNA: TGTGCCAGCAGCTCCGAGGGAAGCTCCTACAATGAGCAGTTCTTC
CDR3: CASSSEGSSYNEQFF

length: 16
size: -
D: TRBD2
J: TRBJ2-1
V: TRBV27
DNA: TGTGCCAGCAGTTTTCGACTAGCGGTTTCCTACAATGAGCAGTTCTTC
CDR3: CASSFRLAVSYNEQFF

length: 15
size: -
D: -
J: TRBJ1-1
V: TRBV6-6
DNA: TGTGCCAGCAGTTACTCGGGGGGGGCGTTAACTGAAGCTTTCTTT
CDR3: CASSYSGGALTEAFF

length: 17
size: -
D: TRBD2
J: TRBJ2-2
V: TRBV6-4
DNA: TGTGCCAGCAGTGACACCCTAATAGCGGGAAACACCGGGGAGCTGTTTTTT
CDR3: CASSDTLIAGNTGELFF

length: 11
size: -
D: TRBD2
J: TRBJ2-3
V: TRBV7-9
DNA: TGTGCCAGCATCTCTAGCGGGGCACAGTATTTT
CDR3: CASISSGAQYF

length: 13
size: -
D: -
J: TRBJ1-2
V: TRBV10-3
DNA: TGTGCCATCAGTGGAGAGGGGGAGCGTGGCTACACCTTC
CDR3: CAISGEGERGYTF

length: 14
size: few
D: -
J: TRBJ1-5
V: TRBV19
DNA: TGTGCCAGTAGGGCCGACGACGGATCATCGACCCAGCATTTT
CDR3: CASRADDGSSTQHF

length: 16
size: many
D: -
J: TRBJ2-7
V: TRBV6-1
DNA: TGTGCCAGCAGTGATTCCGACAGCGTACCCTCCTACGAGCAGTACTTC
CDR3: CASSDSDSVPSYEQYF

length: 14
size: -
D: -
J: TRBJ1-1
V: TRBV4-1
DNA: TGCGCCAGCAGCCAAGGGGGGGGCAACACTGAAGCTTTCTTT
CDR3: CASSQGGGNTEAFF

length: 14
size: once
D: -
J: TRBJ1-5
V: TRBV6-6
DNA: TGTGCCAGCAGTTTGGGGACACCCAATCAGCCCCAGCATTTT
CDR3: CASSLGTPNQPQHF

length: 12
size: few
D: -
J: TRBJ1-5
V: TRBV6-5
DNA: TGTGCCAGCAGTCGTGGGGACCAGCCCCAGCATTTT
CDR3: CASSRGDQPQHF

length: 14
size: -
D: TRBD1
J: TRBJ2-3
V: TRBV27
DNA: TGTGCCGAATCCCGGGACAGATACACAGATACGCAGTATTTT
CDR3: CAESRDRYTDTQYF

length: 14
size: once
D: -
J: TRBJ2-3
V: TRBV28
DNA: TGTGCCAGCAGTAAGACTCGCGGGCCAAATACGCAGTATTTT
CDR3: CASSKTRGPNTQYF

length: 13
size: -
D: -
J: TRBJ1-2
V: TRBV5-6
DNA: TGTGCCAGCAGCTTGGAATTGATGGGTGGCTACACCTTC
CDR3: CASSLELMGGYTF

length: 14
size: -
D: -
J: TRBJ1-3
V: TRBV2
DNA: TGTGCCAGCAAACCCGGAGGCTCTGGAAACACCATATATTTT
CDR3: CASKPGGSGNTIYF

length: 14
size: -
D: -
J: TRBJ2-7
V: TRBV5-1
DNA: TGCGCCAGCAAACCGGAACATAACTCCTACGAGCAGTACTTC
CDR3: CASKPEHNSYEQYF

length: 15
size: -
D: -
J: TRBJ2-7
V: TRBV27
DNA: TGTGCCAGCAGTTTACAGGAGAACCCAGCCTACGAGCAGTACTTC
CDR3: CASSLQENPAYEQYF

length: 15
size: -
D: -
J: TRBJ1-4
V: TRBV5-4
DNA: TGTGCCAGCACCCGGGACGGGACCACTAATGAAAAACTGTTTTTT
CDR3: CASTRDGTTNEKLFF

length: 16
size: -
D: -
J: TRBJ2-1
V: TRBV4-1
DNA: TGCGCCAGCAGCCAAGTGGACTTGATATCCTACAATGAGCAGTTCTTC
CDR3: CASSQVDLISYNEQFF

length: 16
size: -
D: TRBD2
J: TRBJ2-3
V: TRBV7-2
DNA: TGTGCCAGCAGCTTAGGACCTAGCGGGAGCTCAGATACGCAGTATTTT
CDR3: CASSLGPSGSSDTQYF

length: 14
size: once
D: -
J: TRBJ1-2
V: TRBV5-1
DNA: TGCGCCAGCAGCCGGGACTCGGCCAACTATGGCTACACCTTC
CDR3: CASSRDSANYGYTF

length: 14
size: -
D: -
J: TRBJ1-4
V: TRBV4-1
DNA: TGCGCCAGCAGCTCGCGAACAACTAATGAAAAACTGTTTTTT
CDR3: CASSSRTTNEKLFF